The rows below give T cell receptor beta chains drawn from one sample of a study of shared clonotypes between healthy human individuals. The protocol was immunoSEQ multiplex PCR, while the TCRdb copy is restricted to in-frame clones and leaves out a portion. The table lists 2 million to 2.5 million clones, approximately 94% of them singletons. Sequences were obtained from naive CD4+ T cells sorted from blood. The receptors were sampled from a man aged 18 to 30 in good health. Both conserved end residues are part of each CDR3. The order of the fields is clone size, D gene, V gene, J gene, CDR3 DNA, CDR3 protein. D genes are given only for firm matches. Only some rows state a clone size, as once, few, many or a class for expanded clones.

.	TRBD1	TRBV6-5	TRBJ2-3	TGTGCCAGCACCAGGACAGGATTGGATACGCAGTATTTT	CASTRTGLDTQYF
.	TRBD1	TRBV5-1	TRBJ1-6	TGCGCCAGCAGTTATGGACAGGGGGGTCCTACGGCACCCCTCCACTTT	CASSYGQGGPTAPLHF
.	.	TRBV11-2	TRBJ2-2	TGTGCCAGCAGCTTAGACTGGGGGCCCCCGAACACCGGGGAGCTGTTTTTT	CASSLDWGPPNTGELFF
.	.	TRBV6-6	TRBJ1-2	TGTGCCAGCACCCCGGGGGGGAGCTATGGCTACACCTTC	CASTPGGSYGYTF
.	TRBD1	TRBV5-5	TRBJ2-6	TGTGCCAGCAGCCTGGGACAGGGTTCTGGGGCCAACGTCCTGACTTTC	CASSLGQGSGANVLTF
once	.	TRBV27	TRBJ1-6	TGTGCCAGCAGTTTAGAACGGGGGGCCTCCGTCTCACCCCTCCACTTT	CASSLERGASVSPLHF
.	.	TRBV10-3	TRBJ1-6	TGTGCCATCAGTGAATCTGTCGACATGCGAGATTCACCCCTCCACTTT	CAISESVDMRDSPLHF
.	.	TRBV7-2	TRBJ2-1	TGTGCCAGCAGCTTAGCGTCAGGGTACAACCCCAGGAATGAGCAGTTCTTC	CASSLASGYNPRNEQFF
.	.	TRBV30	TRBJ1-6	TGTGCCTCCTCCCCAGGAGACTACAATTCACCCCTCCACTTT	CASSPGDYNSPLHF
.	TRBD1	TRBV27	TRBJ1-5	TGTGCCAGCAGTTTCGGACAGGGTAAAAGCAATCAGCCCCAGCATTTT	CASSFGQGKSNQPQHF
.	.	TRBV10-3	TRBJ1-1	TGTGCCATCAGTGACGCAGGGACGAACACTGAAGCTTTCTTT	CAISDAGTNTEAFF
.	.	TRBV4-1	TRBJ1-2	TGCGCCAGCAGTCCCTCACCTGGTGACGGAACTAACTATGGCTACACCTTC	CASSPSPGDGTNYGYTF
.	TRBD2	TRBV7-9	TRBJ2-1	TGTGCCAGCAGCTCCGGACTAGCCGACAATGAGCAGTTCTTC	CASSSGLADNEQFF
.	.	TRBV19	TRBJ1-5	TGTGCCAGTAGCCCCGGGGGAGGGAGGTATCAGCCCCAGCATTTT	CASSPGGGRYQPQHF
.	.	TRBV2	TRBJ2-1	TGTGCCATTCCGAGGACAGTAAATGAGCAGTTCTTC	CAIPRTVNEQFF
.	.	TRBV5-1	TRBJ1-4	TGCGCCAGCAGGCCGGAACAGGGTACTAATGAAAAACTGTTTTTT	CASRPEQGTNEKLFF
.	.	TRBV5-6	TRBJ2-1	TGTGCCAGCAGCTTGGACTCCTCCTACAATGAGCAGTTCTTC	CASSLDSSYNEQFF
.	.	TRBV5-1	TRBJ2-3	TGCGCCAGCAGCGTTGCGGCTAGTTTCCGCAGCGATACGCAGTATTTT	CASSVAASFRSDTQYF
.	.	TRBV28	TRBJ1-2	TGTGCCAGCAGTTCCAACCCGGGCTACACCTTC	CASSSNPGYTF
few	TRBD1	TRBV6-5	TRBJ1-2	TGTGCCAGCAGTCGGACAGGGAACTATGGCTACACCTTC	CASSRTGNYGYTF
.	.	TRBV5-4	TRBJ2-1	TGTGCCAGCAGCTTGGACTCAGGCTCCTACAATGAGCAGTTCTTC	CASSLDSGSYNEQFF
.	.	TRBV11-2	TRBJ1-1	TGTGCCAGCAGCTTCTCCCGCCGGGCTTTCTTT	CASSFSRRAFF
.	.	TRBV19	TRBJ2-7	TGTGCCAGTAGTATTGCCTGGAGCCATCCAAGCTCCTACGAGCAGTACTTC	CASSIAWSHPSSYEQYF
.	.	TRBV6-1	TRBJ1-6	TGTGCCAGCAGTGACCTACGTCAGGGACATTCACCCCTCCACTTT	CASSDLRQGHSPLHF
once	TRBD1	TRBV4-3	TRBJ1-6	TGCGCCAGCAGGGAGGGACAGGGGTATAATTCACCCCTCCACTTT	CASREGQGYNSPLHF
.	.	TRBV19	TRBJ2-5	TGTGCCAGTAGTATAGGGGGCCGAATAGGAGAGACCCAGTACTTC	CASSIGGRIGETQYF
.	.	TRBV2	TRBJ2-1	TGTGCCAGCGCCAGACTAGATGTTTATGAGCAGTTCTTC	CASARLDVYEQFF
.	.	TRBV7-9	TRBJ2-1	TGTGCCAGCAGCTTAGGTGGACCCGTTTTTAATGAGCAGTTCTTC	CASSLGGPVFNEQFF
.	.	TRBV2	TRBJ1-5	TGTGCCAGCAGTCCGGTCGGGACGAGGGGGCAGCCCCAGCATTTT	CASSPVGTRGQPQHF
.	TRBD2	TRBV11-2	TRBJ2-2	TGTGCCAGCAGCCCCGGACTAGCGGGAGGCAATCGCGGGGAGCTGTTTTTT	CASSPGLAGGNRGELFF
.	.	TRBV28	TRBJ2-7	TGTGCCAGCAGTTTGGGCCTAGCAGCCTACGAGCAGTACTTC	CASSLGLAAYEQYF
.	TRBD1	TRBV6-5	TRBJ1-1	TGTGCCAGCAGCCCCGGGACAGGGAACACTGAAGCTTTCTTT	CASSPGTGNTEAFF
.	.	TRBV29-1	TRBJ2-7	TGCAGCGTTGAACGGGGGATGGAGCAGTACTTC	CSVERGMEQYF
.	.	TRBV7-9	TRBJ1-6	TGTGCCAGCAGCTCGGGACTGGACCGCGTTACGCCCCTCCACTTT	CASSSGLDRVTPLHF
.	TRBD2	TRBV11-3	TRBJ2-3	TGTGCCAGCAGCTTGGGGCAGTCGACTAGCGGGAGATCGGATACGCAGTATTTT	CASSLGQSTSGRSDTQYF
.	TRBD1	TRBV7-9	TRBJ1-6	TGTGCCAGCATCGACAGGGACGGGACACCCCTCCACTTT	CASIDRDGTPLHF
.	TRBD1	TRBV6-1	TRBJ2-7	TGTGCCAGCAGTGTACGACAGGGTAGCTCCTACGAGCAGTACTTC	CASSVRQGSSYEQYF
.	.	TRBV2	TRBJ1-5	TGTGCCGGTTACAGGGCTAGCAATCAGCCCCAGCATTTT	CAGYRASNQPQHF
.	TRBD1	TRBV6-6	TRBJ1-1	TGTGCCAGCAGTCATTCGACAGGGCAAGCTTTCTTT	CASSHSTGQAFF
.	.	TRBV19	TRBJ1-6	TGTGCCAGTAGTGACAGGTCGCATTCACCCCTCCACTTT	CASSDRSHSPLHF
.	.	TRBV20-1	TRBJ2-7	TGCAGTGCTAGCAGGGATGAGCAGTACTTC	CSASRDEQYF
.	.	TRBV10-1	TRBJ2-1	TGCGCCAGCTTACAAACGGACTACCGAGTTCAGTTCTTC	CASLQTDYRVQFF